The 13 T cell receptor beta chains listed next were all sequenced from one sample in a study of Ad26.COV2.S vaccination and SARS-CoV-2 variants. Assay: immunoSEQ multiplex PCR; the TCRdb copy retains only in-frame clones and omits some. The sample includes some 270,000 clones, roughly 87% of them seen just once. The treatment here: around 19 received Ad26.COV2.S at low or high dose, single or two shots; about 5 received placebo; per-sample allocation not given. It was on day 63 after the first vaccine or placebo injection that samples were taken. This specimen consisted of peripheral blood, obtained in a trial of Ad26.COV2.S vaccine versus placebo. Receptor source: a person aged 18-60 years who received the Ad26.COV2.S COVID-19 vaccine or a placebo.

This clone was counted a single time. The CDR3 sequence is CASSSDRGYEQYF. The CDR3, as DNA: TGTGCCAGCAGCTCGGACAGGGGCTACGAGCAGTACTTC. The chain has TRBV7-2 and TRBJ2-7; the match to TRBD1 covers 9 bases. After removal of 4 bases from V and 3 bases from J, the junction contained 1 base not matched to a gene. The V gene's germline CDR1 is SGHTA and CDR2 FQGNSA. The CDR3 spans 13 residues.

The V call is TRBV7-2, the J call TRBJ2-1, with D maybe TRBD1 (6 bases). V was shortened by 2 bases and J by 5 bases, with 10 bases between the two germline ends. CDR1 and CDR2 from the germline V gene are SGHTA and FQGNSA. The CDR3 extends over 14 amino acids. The CDR3 loop is CASSLTGSDNEQFF. The DNA of the CDR3 is TGTGCCAGCAGCTTAACAGGGTCAGACAATGAGCAGTTCTTC.

This clone turned up a few times. V and J are TRBV3-1 (or the pseudogene TRBV3-2) and TRBJ1-1, with 9 positions matching TRBD1. The ends lost 6 bases at V and 5 bases at J; junction bases unmatched: 7. Germline V gene lookup returns CDR1 LGHDT and CDR2 YNNKEL (reference sequence). CDR3 length: 14 amino acids. The CDR3 DNA follows: TGTGCCAGCAGGGACAGGGGAGGAGGAACTGAAGCTTTCTTT. It codes for CASRDRGGGTEAFF.

The chain joins TRBV16 to TRBJ2-3; D call uncertain. The germline V and J ends were trimmed by 2 bases and 4 bases, with 1 base remaining between them. The CDR3 has 11 residues. The germline V gene has CDR1 KGHSY and CDR2 FQNENV. The CDR3 loop reads CASSQPDTQYF. CDR3 sequence (DNA): TGTGCCAGCAGCCAACCAGATACGCAGTATTTT.

The chain has TRBV3-1 (or the pseudogene TRBV3-2) and TRBJ2-7, with TRBD1 identical over 9 bases. Germline V lookup: CDR1 LGHDT, CDR2 YNNKEL (reference sequence). The trim removed 6 bases at V and 3 bases at J, leaving 6 bases unmatched. The CDR3 is made up of 14 amino acids. CDR3 in DNA: TGTGCCAGCAGTCCGGACAGGGGAAGCTACGAGCAGTACGTC. This codes for CASSPDRGSYEQYV.

This chain connects TRBV6-5 to TRBJ2-2; D unresolved. The CDR3 sequence is 14 residues long. Trimming took 6 bases from V and 4 from J, leaving 12 bases between them. Germline loops: CDR1 MNHEY, CDR2 SVGAGI. The CDR3 sequence is CASRSSGSTGELFF. CDR3 in DNA: TGTGCCAGCAGGTCGTCGGGTTCCACCGGGGAGCTGTTTTTT.

This chain joins TRBV19 and TRBJ2-2; D remains ambiguous. This CDR3 contains 17 residues. CDR1 LNHDA and CDR2 SQIVND come from the germline V gene (reference sequence). The V end was cut by 5 bases, the J end by 4 bases, with 20 bases between. The CDR3 coding sequence is TGTGCCAGTAGTCCCGACCCGAGCAAAGGTTCCACCGGGGAGCTGTTTTTT. Amino acid sequence: CASSPDPSKGSTGELFF.

This clone was detected a few times. This chain joins TRBV5-1 and TRBJ1-3, with TRBD1 as a possible D gene (5 bases). The germline V and J ends were trimmed by 4 bases and 0 bases, with 11 bases remaining between them. The CDR3 sequence is 15 residues long. Germline assignment: CDR1 SGHRS and CDR2 YFSETQ. The CDR3 region has the DNA TGCGCCAGCAGCCATACAGGAGACTCTGGAAACACCATATATTTT. The encoded protein is CASSHTGDSGNTIYF.

The chain uses TRBV11-3 and TRBJ2-2, with TRBD2 matching over 8 bases. The trim removed 5 bases at V and 7 bases at J, leaving 0 bases unmatched. The CDR3 consists of 12 residues. Looked up from germline, CDR1 is SGHNT and CDR2 is YENEEA. Written as DNA, the CDR3 is TGTGCCAGCAGCCTAGCGGGCGGGGAGCTGTTTTTT. The encoded protein is CASSLAGGELFF.

The chain joins TRBV9 to TRBJ2-1; no definite D call. The CDR3 covers 16 residues. Germline assignment: CDR1 SGDLS and CDR2 YYNGEE. V was cut by 0 bases and J by 0 bases, with 10 bases left in between. CDR3 sequence (DNA): TGTGCCAGCAGCGTAGAGGTGGATAGCTCCTACAATGAGCAGTTCTTC. Translated: CASSVEVDSSYNEQFF.

The chain recombines TRBV5-1 with TRBJ2-3; 11 bases line up with TRBD2. This CDR3 has 16 residues. Looked up from germline, CDR1 is SGHRS and CDR2 is YFSETQ. The ends lost 2 bases at V and 2 bases at J; junction bases unmatched: 4. CDR3 protein: CASSFPTSGATDTQYF. The CDR3 nucleotides read TGCGCCAGCAGCTTCCCGACTAGCGGGGCCACAGATACGCAGTATTTT.

The genes are TRBV5-6 and TRBJ2-3, with D tentatively TRBD1 or TRBD2 (6 bases each). This CDR3 spans 16 amino acids. Looked up from germline, CDR1 is SGHDT and CDR2 is YYEEEE. Trimming left V 0 bases short and J 0 bases short, with 11 bases between. CDR3 coding DNA: TGTGCCAGCAGCTTGGACTGGGGGGCTAGCACAGATACGCAGTATTTT. It encodes CASSLDWGASTDTQYF. Together with reference TRBV5-6 and TRBJ2-3, the CDR3 gives the full variable domain: DAGVTQSPTHLIKTRGQQVTLRCSPKSGHDTVSWYQQALGQGPQFIFQYYEEEERQRGNFPDRFSGHQFPNYSSELNVNALLLGDSALYLCASSLDWGASTDTQYFGPGTRLTVL.

The chain uses TRBV6-6 and TRBJ2-1, with D unclear. Germline values: CDR1 MNHNY, CDR2 SVGAGI (reference sequence). This CDR3 spans 15 amino acids. The V end was cut by 2 bases, the J end by 0 bases, with 8 bases between. The CDR3 region has the DNA TGTGCCAGCAGTTACGATACGAGCTCCTACAATGAGCAGTTCTTC. Its protein product is CASSYDTSSYNEQFF.